Below, 8 T cell receptor beta chains from the same sample are listed, as sequenced in a study of shared clonotypes between healthy human individuals (TCRdb year 2020). Receptor amplification or capture employed the immunoSEQ multiplex PCR assay. This is the immuneACCESS table as TCRdb keeps it, with only in-frame sequences that have V and J called. A part of the clones is gone; compared with another copy, unresolved V genes explain less than half, and the rest is unexplained. The sample table records around 700,000 clones; about 91% of these occur just once. Roughly 22% of the sample is held by the ten biggest clonotypes. For the CD8 naive samples, CD45RO-negative cells were positively selected for CCR7, yielding a CD45RA+CCR7+ population from which TemRA cells were excluded. Sequencing input: naive CD8+ T cells sorted from blood. Reading the label with the study, this specimen's cell subset or site is: CD45RA+CCR7+. The receptor set was obtained from a man aged 30-40 years in good health.

The V and J genes are TRBV18 and TRBJ2-7; TRBD2 matches 13 bases. The CDR3 runs to 17 residues. Germline values: CDR1 KGHSH, CDR2 LQKENI. V lost 3 bases to trimming and J lost 2 bases; unmatched junction nucleotides: 7. This CDR3 reads CASSPGDTSGGAYEQYF. The DNA of the CDR3 is TGTGCCAGCTCACCGGGGGACACTAGCGGGGGGGCCTACGAGCAGTACTTC.

The rearrangement uses TRBV4-1 and TRBJ2-5; D gene ambiguous. This CDR3 has 15 residues. Trimming left V 6 bases short and J 4 bases short, with 18 bases between. From germline, CDR1 is MGHRA and CDR2 YSYEKL. CDR3 region: CASRASIGHTETQYF. The CDR3, as DNA: TGCGCCAGCAGAGCTTCTATAGGCCACACAGAGACCCAGTACTTC.

This clone was observed a few times. The chain recombines TRBV10-2 with TRBJ1-4; D gene uncertain. The CDR3 runs to 14 residues. V was trimmed by 0 bases and J by 10 bases, leaving 12 bases between them. Looked up from germline, CDR1 is WSHSY and CDR2 is SAAADI. The CDR3 spells CASSESTGIAKLFF. CDR3 DNA: TGCGCCAGCAGTGAGTCGACGGGGATTGCAAAACTGTTTTTT.

V and J are TRBV11-3 and TRBJ2-1; D might be TRBD2 (6 bases). The CDR3 spans 15 residues. CDR1 is SGHNT and CDR2 is YENEEA in the germline V gene. V was cut by 0 bases and J by 3 bases, with 9 bases left in between. CDR3 nucleotides: TGTGCCAGCAGCTTAGAAGCTAGCGACTACAATGAGCAGTTCTTC. It translates to CASSLEASDYNEQFF.

V is TRBV7-9 and J is TRBJ2-1, with 10 positions matching TRBD2. Trimming removed 4 bases from V and 2 bases from J; junction bases left unmatched: 5. The CDR3 contains 16 residues. Germline V gives CDR1 SEHNR, CDR2 FQNEAQ (reference sequence). CDR3 nucleotides: TGTGCCAGCAGCTCCATACTAGCGGGAACCTACAATGAGCAGTTCTTC. This gives the protein CASSSILAGTYNEQFF.

The rearrangement uses TRBV5-1 and TRBJ2-1; the D is unclear. This CDR3 has 16 residues. Germline CDR1 SGHRS, CDR2 YFSETQ. V lost 1 base, J lost 7 bases, and 18 bases lay in between. CDR3 bases: TGCGCCAGCAGCTTGTTGCAGGACCCGGTGGGGAATGAGCAGTTCTTC. Its translation is CASSLLQDPVGNEQFF.

The table lists this clone with a count of one. This chain joins TRBV2 and TRBJ2-7; TRBD2 aligns across 10 bases. Germline V gives CDR1 SNHLY, CDR2 FYNNEI. V gave up 6 bases and J gave up 3 bases; unmatched junction bases: 23. The CDR3 is made up of 20 amino acids. The DNA for the CDR3 is TGTGCCAGCAGCGTGGTAGGGGGAAGTAGCGGGAGGAATTCCTACTACGAGCAGTACTTC. This gives the protein CASSVVGGSSGRNSYYEQYF.

About this clone: Since a much larger clone is just one base distant, this may be a read error. The chain employs TRBV25-1 and TRBJ2-7, with D uncertain. The germline V gene has CDR1 MGHDK and CDR2 SYGVNS. The V end lost 5 bases, the J end lost 1 base, and 3 bases lay between the germline ends. The length of the CDR3 is 11 residues. The CDR3 sequence: CASSRSYEQYF. The CDR3 DNA reads as TGTGCCAGCAGTAGGTCCTACGAGCAGTACTTC.